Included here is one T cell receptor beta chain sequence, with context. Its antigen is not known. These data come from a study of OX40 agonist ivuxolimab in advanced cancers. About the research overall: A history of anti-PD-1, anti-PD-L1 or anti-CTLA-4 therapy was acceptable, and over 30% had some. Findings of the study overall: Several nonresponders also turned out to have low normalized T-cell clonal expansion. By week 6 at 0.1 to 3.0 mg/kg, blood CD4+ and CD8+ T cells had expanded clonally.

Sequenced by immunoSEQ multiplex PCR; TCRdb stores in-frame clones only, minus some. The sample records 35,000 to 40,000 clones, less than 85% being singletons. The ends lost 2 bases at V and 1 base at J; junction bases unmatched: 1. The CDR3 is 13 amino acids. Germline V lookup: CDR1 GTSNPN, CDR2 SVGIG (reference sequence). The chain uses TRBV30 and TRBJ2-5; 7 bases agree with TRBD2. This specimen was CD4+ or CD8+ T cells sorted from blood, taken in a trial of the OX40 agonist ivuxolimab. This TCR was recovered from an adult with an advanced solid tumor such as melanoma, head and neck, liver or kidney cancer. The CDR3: CAWSTGGQETQYF. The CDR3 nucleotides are TGTGCCTGGAGTACGGGGGGCCAAGAGACCCAGTACTTC. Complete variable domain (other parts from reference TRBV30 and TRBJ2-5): SQTIHQWPATLVQPVGSPLSLECTVEGTSNPNLYWYRQAAGRGLQLLFYSVGIGQISSEVPQNLSASRPQDRQFILSSKKLLLSDSGFYLCAWSTGGQETQYFGPGTRLLVL.